These 28 T cell receptor beta chains were sequenced from one sample in a study of T cell responses to AZD1222 COVID-19 vaccine. Using immunoSEQ multiplex PCR, the repertoire was profiled, and TCRdb retains in-frame clones only, with some absent. Of about 140,000 clones listed, around nine tenths are singletons. The source was peripheral blood, collected on day 0 of AZD1222 vaccination. The receptors here all came from an adult in good health.

The J gene is TRBJ2-7, the V gene TRBV20-1; 12 nucleotides agree with TRBD2. CDR1 is DFQATT, CDR2 SNEGSKA, per germline (reference sequence). The trim removed 3 bases at V and 5 bases at J, leaving 14 bases unmatched. The CDR3 is 17 residues long. The CDR3 loop reads CSASRLAGGSIMNEQYF. CDR3 DNA sequence: TGCAGTGCTAGTAGGCTAGCGGGAGGGTCCATTATGAACGAGCAGTACTTC.

V is TRBV19 and J is TRBJ1-2; no clear D gene. CDR3 size: 14 residues. CDR1 is LNHDA and CDR2 is SQIVND in the germline V gene (reference sequence). Deletions cut 6 bases from V and 1 base from J, with 12 bases between. CDR3 sequence: CASSFGRFNYGYTF. In nucleotides, the CDR3 is TGTGCCAGTAGCTTCGGACGGTTTAACTATGGCTACACCTTC.

The chain is built from TRBV27 and TRBJ1-1; D unresolved. This CDR3 contains 11 residues. V was clipped by 8 bases and J by 1 base, with 5 bases between them. The V gene's germline CDR1 is MNHEY and CDR2 SMNVEV (reference sequence). The CDR3 here is CASYRNTEAFF. The CDR3 coding sequence is TGTGCCAGCTACCGGAACACTGAAGCTTTCTTT.

The chain carries TRBV11-2 and TRBJ2-7, with D maybe TRBD1 (5 bases). The V and J ends lost 6 bases and 5 bases respectively, with 11 bases between them. CDR3 length: 12 residues. Looked up from germline, CDR1 is SGHAT and CDR2 is FQNNGV. CDR3 nucleotide sequence: TGTGCCAGCAGTTTTCCCAGGGACGAGCAGTACTTC. Protein sequence: CASSFPRDEQYF.

The J gene is TRBJ1-3, the V gene TRBV6-6, with 8 positions matching TRBD1. The CDR3 extends over 16 amino acids. Germline CDR1 is MNHNY and CDR2 is SVGAGI (reference sequence). V lost 8 bases to trimming and J lost 0 bases; unmatched junction nucleotides: 9. CDR3 coding DNA: TGTGCCAGCGCCGGACAGGGCCAAGTCTCTGGAAACACCATATATTTT. Protein product: CASAGQGQVSGNTIYF.

This clone was seen a single time. This sequence joins TRBV4-2 and TRBJ2-3, with a tentative D call TRBD2 (6 bases). Looked up from germline, CDR1 is LGHNA and CDR2 is YNFKEQ. The CDR3 runs to 15 residues. The V and J ends lost 1 base and 4 bases respectively, with 12 bases between them. DNA for the CDR3: TGTGCCAGCAGCCAAGGCGGGACCTCGCCAGATACGCAGTATTTT. It codes for CASSQGGTSPDTQYF.

The rearrangement uses TRBV6-2 or TRBV6-3 and TRBJ1-1, with D hard to call. The CDR3 spans 13 residues. The germline V gene has CDR1 MNHEY and CDR2 SVGEGT. Trimming shortened V by 2 bases and J by 4 bases, and 8 bases separated the two germline ends. CDR3 sequence reads: CASSYVRGTEAFF. DNA of the CDR3: TGTGCCAGCAGTTACGTGCGGGGCACTGAAGCTTTCTTT.

This chain connects TRBV2 to TRBJ2-7; a weak D match, TRBD2 (5 bases). Per germline, CDR1 SNHLY and CDR2 FYNNEI. The V and J ends lost 4 bases and 8 bases respectively, with 24 bases between them. The CDR3 covers 16 residues. The CDR3 spells CASSVEGAHTPTQQYF. The CDR3 DNA reads TGTGCCAGCAGTGTTGAGGGAGCCCATACTCCTACGCAGCAGTACTTC.

V usage is TRBV7-9 and J usage is TRBJ2-7, with 7 nucleotides matching TRBD1. Germline assignment: CDR1 SEHNR and CDR2 FQNEAQ (reference sequence). The length of the CDR3 is 14 residues. V was clipped by 5 bases and J by 6 bases; unmatched bases: 10. Here the CDR3 reads CASSQLDRPGEQYF. CDR3 bases: TGTGCCAGCAGCCAGCTGGACAGGCCGGGCGAGCAGTACTTC. The entire variable domain, with the rest obtained from reference TRBV7-9 and TRBJ2-7, is as follows: DTGVSQNPRHKITKRGQNVTFRCDPISEHNRLYWYRQTLGQGPEFLTYFQNEAQLEKSRLLSDRFSAERPKGSFSTLEIQRTEQGDSAMYLCASSQLDRPGEQYFGPGTRLTVT.

CDR3 sequence: CASSPDGLAGKGDEQYF. CDR3 DNA: TGTGCCAGCAGCCCGGACGGACTAGCGGGAAAAGGTGACGAGCAGTACTTC. This chain uses TRBV7-2 with TRBJ2-7; 12 bases match TRBD2. The germline gives CDR1 SGHTA, CDR2 FQGNSA. The CDR3 consists of 17 residues. After removal of 5 bases from V and 5 bases from J, the junction contained 13 bases not matched to a gene.

This clone was seen just once. The chain links TRBV5-1 to TRBJ2-5, with D perhaps matching TRBD2 (6 bases). This CDR3 spans 16 amino acids. The germline V and J ends were trimmed by 0 bases and 3 bases, with 15 bases remaining between them. Germline loops: CDR1 SGHRS, CDR2 YFSETQ. CDR3 nucleotides: TGCGCCAGCAGCTTGGCCCGGGGACGGAGGGAAGAGACCCAGTACTTC. Its protein is CASSLARGRREETQYF.

The chain has TRBV4-1 and TRBJ2-3, with D possibly TRBD2 on 6 matching bases. This CDR3 has 17 amino acids. V was pared by 1 base and J by 1 base, with 15 bases between. Per germline, CDR1 MGHRA and CDR2 YSYEKL. The chain's CDR3 is CASSQGIIGGGTDTQYF. Here the CDR3 DNA reads TGCGCCAGCAGCCAAGGGATTATCGGGGGTGGCACAGATACGCAGTATTTT.

This sequence joins TRBV3-1 (or the pseudogene TRBV3-2) and TRBJ1-1, with D perhaps matching TRBD1 (6 bases). This CDR3 comprises 13 residues. V dropped 9 bases and J dropped 1 base, with 12 bases sitting between them. The germline CDR1 and CDR2 sequences are LGHDT and YNNKEL (reference sequence). CDR3 residues: CASRWTENTEAFF. The CDR3 bases are TGTGCCAGTAGGTGGACAGAGAACACTGAAGCTTTCTTT.

The CDR3: CASSPLSQDGGYTF. CDR3 sequence (DNA): TGTGCCAGCTCACCACTCTCCCAGGATGGTGGCTACACCTTC. V and J are TRBV18 and TRBJ1-2; D is uncertain. CDR1 KGHSH and CDR2 LQKENI come from the germline V gene. This CDR3 has 14 amino acids. The germline V and J ends were trimmed by 1 base and 7 bases, with 13 bases remaining between them. Using reference TRBV18 and TRBJ1-2 for the parts outside the CDR3, the full variable domain is NAGVMQNPRHLVRRRGQEARLRCSPMKGHSHVYWYRQLPEEGLKFMVYLQKENIIDESGMPKERFSAEFPKEGPSILRIQQVVRGDSAAYFCASSPLSQDGGYTFGSGTRLTVV.

J is TRBJ1-1 and V is TRBV4-3; D gene unclear. CDR3 length equals 17 residues. Trimming shortened V by 3 bases and J by 0 bases, and 17 bases separated the two germline ends. Looked up from germline, CDR1 is LGHNA and CDR2 is YSLEER. CDR3 DNA: TGCGCCAGCAGCCAGATCGGGGAGGGTGGTATGAACACTGAAGCTTTCTTT. It specifies CASSQIGEGGMNTEAFF.

V is TRBV7-2 and J is TRBJ2-7; D is unresolved. Germline V CDR1 and CDR2: SGHTA, FQGNSA. Trimming pared 2 bases from V and 2 bases from J, leaving 16 bases between. CDR3 length: 16 amino acids. The CDR3 nucleotides are TGTGCCAGCAGCTTAACATCAAGGCGCTCAACCTACGAGCAGTACTTC. Encoded protein: CASSLTSRRSTYEQYF. The full variable domain, with the rest looked up from reference TRBV7-2 and TRBJ2-7, is GAGVSQSPSNKVTEKGKDVELRCDPISGHTALYWYRQSLGQGLEFLIYFQGNSAPDKSGLPSDRFSAERTGGSVSTLTIQRTQQEDSAVYLCASSLTSRRSTYEQYFGPGTRLTVT.

The V call is TRBV6-4, the J call TRBJ2-1, with 7 bases fitting TRBD2. CDR3 length equals 13 residues. The germline V gene encodes CDR1 MRHNA and CDR2 SNTAGT. V shed 6 bases and J 9 bases; nucleotides not matched to a gene: 8. The CDR3 bases are TGTGCCAGCAGCCCGATGGGGGGGGGTGAGCAGTTCTTC. Amino acid sequence: CASSPMGGGEQFF.

The chain carries TRBV11-3 and TRBJ2-1; possible D gene TRBD1, 6 bases. The length of the CDR3 is 16 residues. The germline V and J ends were trimmed by 2 bases and 1 base, with 12 bases remaining between them. CDR1 is SGHNT, CDR2 YENEEA, per germline. The CDR3 DNA is TGTGCCAGCAGCTTAAGGGGGAGTATTTCCTACAATGAGCAGTTCTTC. Its protein is CASSLRGSISYNEQFF.

The V and J genes are TRBV25-1 and TRBJ1-5; weak D call: TRBD1 (5 bases). V was cut by 6 bases and J by 6 bases, with 15 bases left in between. The CDR3 spans 14 residues. Germline loops: CDR1 MGHDK, CDR2 SYGVNS. The CDR3 DNA sequence: TGTGCCAGCAGGAAGGTTAGGGGAGGTCAGCCCCAGCATTTT. Amino acids: CASRKVRGGQPQHF.

The V gene is TRBV6-5, the J gene TRBJ2-1, with unresolved D. Germline CDR1 reads MNHEY; CDR2 reads SVGAGI. Trimming pared 4 bases from V and 7 bases from J, leaving 14 bases between. CDR3 length: 14 amino acids. For the CDR3, the DNA is TGTGCCAGCAGTTCCCCGACGACCGGGAATGAGCAGTTCTTC. Translated, it gives CASSSPTTGNEQFF.

This chain joins TRBV9 and TRBJ2-7, with D perhaps matching TRBD1 (6 bases). Germline V gene lookup returns CDR1 SGDLS and CDR2 YYNGEE. Trimming stripped 4 bases from V and 3 bases from J, with 14 bases between. This CDR3 has 14 amino acids. CDR3 protein: CASSPPGHHYEQYF. The CDR3, as DNA: TGTGCCAGCAGCCCACCGGGACACCACTACGAGCAGTACTTC.

The chain recombines TRBV7-2 with TRBJ2-6; D gene ambiguous. The V gene's germline CDR1 is SGHTA and CDR2 FQGNSA. Trimming left V 5 bases short and J 4 bases short, with 12 bases between. The CDR3 is 15 residues long. The CDR3: CASSPNMGGANVLTF. The CDR3 nucleotides read TGTGCCAGCAGCCCCAATATGGGCGGGGCCAACGTCCTGACTTTC.

The rearrangement joins TRBV14 to TRBJ1-3; no reliable D call. The ends were cut back, 2 bases at V and 3 bases at J, with 2 bases in the middle. Germline V gene sequence: CDR1 SGHDN, CDR2 FVKESK. The CDR3 contains 12 residues. The CDR3 DNA is TGTGCCAGCAGCCAAAGTGGAAACACCATATATTTT. Encoded protein: CASSQSGNTIYF.

The chain joins TRBV10-2 to TRBJ1-6, with D unresolved. Trimming removed 5 bases from V and 6 bases from J, with 8 bases in between. Germline CDR1 reads WSHSY; CDR2 reads SAAADI. CDR3 length: 13 amino acids. The CDR3 sequence is CASSTASNSPLHF. CDR3 nucleotides: TGCGCCAGCAGTACTGCTTCTAATTCACCCCTCCACTTT.

This chain's CDR3 is CASTRDGGNNSPLHF. CDR3 sequence (DNA): TGTGCCAGCACCAGGGACGGGGGAAATAATTCACCCCTCCACTTT. This chain connects TRBV5-4 to TRBJ1-6, with a possible D match to TRBD1 (5 bases). V gave up 6 bases and J gave up 5 bases, with 15 bases separating them. The germline gives CDR1 SGHNT, CDR2 YYREEE (reference sequence). The CDR3 totals 15 residues.

The rearrangement links TRBV30 to TRBJ1-3; unclear D gene. This CDR3 is 14 amino acids long. Germline V gene lookup returns CDR1 GTSNPN and CDR2 SVGIG (reference sequence). V shed 3 bases and J shed 0 bases, with 9 bases lying between them. The CDR3 DNA reads TGTGCCTGGAGCGGGGAGCACTCTGGAAACACCATATATTTT. Its translation is CAWSGEHSGNTIYF.

The V gene is TRBV5-8, the J gene TRBJ1-3; no clear D. Trimming took 4 bases from V and 0 from J, leaving 11 bases between them. CDR1 is SGHTS and CDR2 is YDEGEE in the germline V gene. The CDR3 spans 15 residues. This CDR3 is CASSAGISSGNTIYF. The CDR3 nucleotides are TGTGCCAGCAGCGCCGGGATTAGCTCTGGAAACACCATATATTTT.

The rearrangement links TRBV9 to TRBJ2-7; 9 bases are a match to TRBD2. The V and J ends lost 0 bases and 5 bases, in that order; junction bases with no gene match: 15. The CDR3 is 18 residues long. Looked up from germline, CDR1 is SGDLS and CDR2 is YYNGEE. The CDR3 DNA is TGTGCCAGCAGCGTAGGTGCCCGTGGGCTAGCGGGAAGCCACGAGCAGTACTTC. As protein: CASSVGARGLAGSHEQYF.